This TCR beta chain was recorded in a study of T cells in Graves' hyperthyroidism and ophthalmopathy. Germline V lookup: CDR1 SGHRS, CDR2 YFSETQ. The CDR3 runs 16 residues. The germline V and J ends were trimmed by 1 base and 2 bases, with 14 bases remaining between them. This clonotype was seen at least ten times. Regions amplified from RNA transcripts were the TCR beta CDR3 regions. A set of HTBI primers served as the primers for a first-round RT-PCR of the TCR CDR3. TCRdb reprocessed the multiplex PCR reads with MiXCR, giving one entry per CDR3 protein. The sample comprises around 420,000 distinct CDR3 sequences, approximately 13% of which are singletons, and approximately 5.3% rests with the top ten.

The chain has TRBV5-1 and TRBJ2-3; D might be TRBD2 (7 bases). The specimen sequenced was blood. The sequence derives from a woman younger than 30 with Graves' hyperthyroidism. The CDR3 loop reads CASSLQGGGITDTQYF. As DNA, the CDR3 is TGCGCCAGCAGCTTGCAAGGGGGGGGGATCACAGATACGCAGTATTTT.